This is a list of T cell receptor beta chains from one sample in a study of blood T cell repertoires in COVID-19. Clones were sequenced by immunoSEQ multiplex PCR, and TCRdb holds only the in-frame ones, with some missing. The sample holds around 100,000 clones, 85% to 90% seen once. Sequencing was performed on peripheral blood. The origin of the receptors is a human donor in a cohort sampled during active COVID-19. CDR3s include the opening cysteine and the closing phenylalanine or tryptophan. A D gene is named only where the DNA matches it firmly. Some rows have no size entry. The others give once, few or many, or a class for an expanded clone.

J: TRBJ1-6
V: TRBV10-3
D: TRBD1
length: 18
size: .
CDR3: CAIRGDSEGGGNNSPLHF
DNA: TGTGCCATCAGGGGGGACAGTGAAGGAGGGGGCAATAATTCACCCCTCCACTTT

J: TRBJ1-2
V: TRBV6-6
D: .
length: 13
size: many
CDR3: CASSYTPDYGYTF
DNA: TGTGCCAGCAGTTATACTCCGGACTATGGCTACACCTTC

J: TRBJ1-2
V: TRBV18
D: .
length: 14
size: .
CDR3: CASSPDSGPLGYTF
DNA: TGTGCCAGCTCACCAGATTCAGGGCCCCTTGGCTACACCTTC

J: TRBJ2-7
V: TRBV6-5
D: .
length: 13
size: .
CDR3: CASRSNNPYEQYF
DNA: TGTGCCAGCAGGTCCAACAATCCCTACGAGCAGTACTTC

J: TRBJ2-1
V: TRBV21-1
D: .
length: 17
size: few
CDR3: CASSKVEGSGRDNEQFF
DNA: TGTGCCAGCAGCAAAGTAGAGGGAAGCGGGAGAGACAATGAGCAGTTCTTC

J: TRBJ1-4
V: TRBV3-1/TRBV3-2
D: TRBD1
length: 14
size: .
CDR3: CASSQATGAEKLFF
DNA: TGTGCCAGCAGCCAAGCGACAGGGGCTGAAAAACTGTTTTTT

J: TRBJ2-7
V: TRBV21-1
D: .
length: 11
size: .
CDR3: CASSNGYEQYF
DNA: TGTGCCAGCAGCAACGGGTACGAGCAGTACTTC

J: TRBJ1-1
V: TRBV6-2/TRBV6-3
D: .
length: 14
size: .
CDR3: CASSSWTANTEAFF
DNA: TGTGCCAGCAGTTCCTGGACAGCGAACACTGAAGCTTTCTTT

J: TRBJ2-5
V: TRBV3-1/TRBV3-2
D: TRBD2
length: 16
size: .
CDR3: CASSVTGTRGLETQYF
DNA: TGTGCCAGCAGCGTTACCGGGACTAGGGGTTTAGAGACCCAGTACTTC

J: TRBJ2-7
V: TRBV6-5
D: TRBD1
length: 14
size: .
CDR3: CAASSGTAPYEQYF
DNA: TGTGCCGCCTCTTCCGGGACAGCACCCTACGAGCAGTACTTC

J: TRBJ1-5
V: TRBV5-8
D: .
length: 13
size: .
CDR3: CASRPRGNQPQHF
DNA: TGTGCCAGCCGTCCCAGGGGTAATCAGCCCCAGCATTTT

J: TRBJ2-7
V: TRBV19
D: TRBD1
length: 14
size: .
CDR3: CATHPSRTGGEQYF
DNA: TGTGCCACCCACCCAAGCAGAACAGGGGGCGAGCAGTACTTC

J: TRBJ2-5
V: TRBV6-5
D: .
length: 12
size: .
CDR3: CASGRGQETQYF
DNA: TGTGCCAGCGGGAGGGGGCAAGAGACCCAGTACTTC

J: TRBJ2-1
V: TRBV4-1
D: TRBD1
length: 16
size: .
CDR3: CASSQRGQGTYNEQFF
DNA: TGCGCCAGCAGCCAAAGGGGACAGGGGACCTACAATGAGCAGTTCTTC